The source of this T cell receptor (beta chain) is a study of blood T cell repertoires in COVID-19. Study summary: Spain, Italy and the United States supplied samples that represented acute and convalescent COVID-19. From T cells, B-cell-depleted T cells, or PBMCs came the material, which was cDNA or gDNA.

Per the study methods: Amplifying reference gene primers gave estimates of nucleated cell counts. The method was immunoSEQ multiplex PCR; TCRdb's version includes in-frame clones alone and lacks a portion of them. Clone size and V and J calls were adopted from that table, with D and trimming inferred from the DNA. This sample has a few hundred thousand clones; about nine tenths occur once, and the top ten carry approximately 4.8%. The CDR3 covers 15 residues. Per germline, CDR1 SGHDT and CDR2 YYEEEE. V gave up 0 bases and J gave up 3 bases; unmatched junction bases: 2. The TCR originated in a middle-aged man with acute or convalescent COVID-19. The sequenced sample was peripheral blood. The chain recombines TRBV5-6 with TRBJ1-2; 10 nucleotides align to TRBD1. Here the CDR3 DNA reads TGTGCCAGCAGCTTGGGGGGACAGGGGTACTATGGCTACACCTTC. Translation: CASSLGGQGYYGYTF.